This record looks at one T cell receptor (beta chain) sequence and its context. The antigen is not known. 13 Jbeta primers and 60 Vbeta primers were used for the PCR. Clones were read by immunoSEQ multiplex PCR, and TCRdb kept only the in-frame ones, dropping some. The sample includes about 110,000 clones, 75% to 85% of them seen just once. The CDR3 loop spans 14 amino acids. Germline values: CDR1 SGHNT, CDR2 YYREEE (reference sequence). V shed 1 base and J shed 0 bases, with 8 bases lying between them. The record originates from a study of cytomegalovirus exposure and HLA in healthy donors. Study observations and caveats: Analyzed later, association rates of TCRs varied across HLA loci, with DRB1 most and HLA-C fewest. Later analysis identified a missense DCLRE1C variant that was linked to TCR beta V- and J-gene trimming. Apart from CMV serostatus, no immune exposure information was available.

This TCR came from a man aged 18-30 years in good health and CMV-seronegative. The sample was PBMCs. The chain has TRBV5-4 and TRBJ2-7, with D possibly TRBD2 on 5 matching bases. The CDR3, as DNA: TGTGCCAGCAGCTTGCCGGGGAGCTCCTACGAGCAGTACTTC. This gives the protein CASSLPGSSYEQYF. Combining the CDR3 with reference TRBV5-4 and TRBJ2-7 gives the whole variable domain ETGVTQSPTHLIKTRGQQVTLRCSSQSGHNTVSWYQQALGQGPQFIFQYYREEENGRGNFPPRFSGLQFPNYSSELNVNALELDDSALYLCASSLPGSSYEQYFGPGTRLTVT.